These 7 T cell receptor beta chains came from one sample sequenced in a study of shared clonotypes between healthy human individuals. The naive CD8 fraction comprised CD45RO-negative cells positively selected for CCR7 and excluded terminally differentiated effector memory CD45RA+ cells. The table came from immunoSEQ multiplex PCR; TCRdb's copy has only in-frame clones and leaves some out. Altogether hundreds of thousands of clones are present, 95% being singletons, with the ten largest covering around 0.097%. The material sequenced was naive CD8+ T cells sorted from blood. These TCRs come from a woman aged 25 to 39 in good health.

The chain has TRBV4-1 and TRBJ2-7; D is unclear. V lost 4 bases to trimming and J lost 6 bases, with 13 bases between them. CDR3 length: 13 residues. CDR1 is MGHRA, CDR2 YSYEKL, per germline. In nucleotides, the CDR3 is TGCGCCAGCAGCCCACCGGCAGGTACCGAGCAGTACTTC. It specifies CASSPPAGTEQYF.

This chain connects TRBV27 to TRBJ1-2; TRBD1 agrees at 8 bases. The V gene end was trimmed by 9 bases and the J gene end by 4 bases; junction bases not matched to a gene: 7. The CDR3 is 13 amino acids. CDR1 and CDR2 from the germline V gene are MNHEY and SMNVEV (reference sequence). CDR3 in DNA: TGTGCCAGTGGGACAGGACCCTCCTATGGCTACACCTTC. Translated: CASGTGPSYGYTF.

V and J are TRBV10-3 and TRBJ1-2; TRBD1 matches 7 bases. Germline CDR1 is ENHRY and CDR2 is SYGVKD. The CDR3 totals 15 residues. J gave up 3 bases and V 2 bases, and 6 bases lay outside the gene matches. CDR3 residues: CAISEGDRPHYGYTF. The CDR3 nucleotides are TGTGCCATCAGTGAGGGGGACAGACCTCACTATGGCTACACCTTC.

The rearrangement uses TRBV11-2 and TRBJ2-7; 7 bases line up with TRBD2. V dropped 1 base and J dropped 2; count of bases not matched to a gene: 5. In germline, CDR1 is SGHAT, CDR2 FQNNGV. CDR3 size: 15 residues. CDR3 nucleotide sequence: TGTGCCAGCAGCTTAGGACGGGAGGCTACCTACGAGCAGTACTTC. Translated: CASSLGREATYEQYF.

This clone was seen a single time. The V and J genes are TRBV2 and TRBJ1-4; unclear D gene. The ends were cut back, 3 bases at V and 4 bases at J, with 12 bases in the middle. The length of the CDR3 is 15 residues. CDR1 and CDR2 from the germline V gene are SNHLY and FYNNEI. The CDR3 nucleotides are TGTGCCAGCAGTGAGAGGGAGTCGATTAATGAAAAACTGTTTTTT. It is translated as CASSERESINEKLFF.

The V and J genes are TRBV10-1 and TRBJ2-7, with 11 positions matching TRBD2. The V gene's germline CDR1 is WNHNN and CDR2 SYGVQD (reference sequence). J lost 1 base, V lost 0 bases, and 11 bases had no gene match. The CDR3 covers 19 residues. Written as DNA, the CDR3 is TGCGCCAGCAGTGAGTCAACTAGCGGGAGCCTCAGGTGGTCCTACGAGCAGTACTTC. Translating it yields CASSESTSGSLRWSYEQYF.

CDR3 amino acids: CASSLAGIGDEQFF. Here the CDR3 DNA reads TGTGCCAGCAGCTTAGCCGGGATAGGGGATGAGCAGTTCTTC. The V gene is TRBV7-6, the J gene TRBJ2-1; possibly TRBD1 or TRBD2 for D (5 bases each). CDR3 length: 14 amino acids. Trimming stripped 0 bases from V and 8 bases from J, with 11 bases between. CDR1 is SGHVS and CDR2 is FNYEAQ in the germline V gene.